This T cell receptor beta chain came from a study of T cell responses to AZD1222 COVID-19 vaccine (dated by TCRdb to the early 2020s). Regarding the research as a whole: A total of about 240 trial participants underwent TCR sequencing, of whom about 210 received two doses of AZD1222 and some 25 received two doses of the MenACWY control vaccine. Trial participants were enrolled into age subgroups of 18-55, 56-69 and 70-plus years, which contained 148, 28 and 57 TCR-sequenced participants, respectively.

To note about this clone: Its antigen is still unknown. Base-call qualities are not available, and no considerably larger clone is one nucleotide away.

The study at large found these results: The 56-69-year group was small, and its depth increase did not reach significance, likely because of low power. Only five to seven AZD1222 recipients were SARS-CoV-2 seropositive at baseline, limiting conclusions about previously exposed vaccinees. Reportedly, close to half of the unique spike-specific TCRs recognized epitopes lying outside the regions that are mutated in the B.1.351 and B.1.1.7 variants. The vaccine-associated CD4 TCRs covered the entire spike protein, and the dominant responses fell in regions 160-218 and 743-854. Participants were mostly white British, with more females than males. The authors suggested clonal diversity may have been underestimated. No day 14 peak-response samples were available, so repertoires were characterized only after the peak T cell response. After two AZD1222 doses, spike-specific TCR breadth and depth were significantly higher than at day 0 and than in MenACWY recipients.

From a lookup of the germline V gene (reference sequence), CDR1 and CDR2 are LGHDT and YNNKEL. V loses 2 bases at its end and J loses 7 bases; junction bases beyond the gene matches: 14. From its cysteine to its phenylalanine, the CDR3 spans 18 amino acids. Just the 54-base CDR3 DNA is kept, in frame starting at base 1. What the time point label conveys for this sample: sample from adult after SARS-CoV-2 infection, after symptom onset. A couple of convalescent COVID-19 patients, sampled after symptom onset from adults with prior SARS-CoV-2 infection, were also TCR-sequenced for comparison. The CDR3 regions of human TCRbeta chains were analyzed by immunosequencing. The source study handled its data this way. TCRs in the repertoires were matched against a reference library of SARS-CoV-2-specific TCRs that had been generated with the MIRA antigen-specificity platform. Breadth meant the fraction of unique TCRs that were SARS-CoV-2-associated, whereas depth meant the fraction of total T cells that were SARS-CoV-2-associated. Each spike-specific TCR was assigned to its reactive spike region and to a CD4 or CD8 class using the MIRA data. Log10-transformed breadth and depth values were compared by one-way ANOVA with Sidak's multiple comparisons tests. TCRdb limited this immuneACCESS table to in-frame rearrangements with V and J called. A share of clones is missing; checked studies link under half to unresolved V genes, and the rest is unexplained. V and J calls and clone size are as listed in that table; D and trimming were resolved from the DNA. The sample has 130,000 to 150,000 clones on record, about 92% of them singletons. The top ten hold 12% of the sample.

Here the chain combines TRBV3-1 (or the pseudogene TRBV3-2) and TRBJ2-2, and TRBD1 matches 9 of the central bases. This TCR came from an adult who had recovered from COVID-19. Source: peripheral blood, taken after recovery from COVID-19. The CDR3 protein: CASSQPTGTGMRSGELFF. The DNA sequence reads TGTGCCAGCAGCCAACCCACCGGGACAGGGATGAGGAGCGGGGAGCTGTTTTTT.